These T cell receptor beta chains were read from a single sample in a study of identical twins. Each CDR3 protein is one row after TCRdb ran MiXCR on the 5' RACE reads. The data contain approximately 550,000 distinct CDR3 sequences, 20% to 25% of them seen just once; the ten biggest clones take up around 0.5%. These same data were also listed under a study on yellow fever vaccine responses in identical twins.

Sample: CD4+ T cells sorted from blood. The receptors come from a woman between 18 and 29 years old in good health. The CDR3 runs from the conserved cysteine through the conserved F or W. Fields, in order: CDR3 length, V gene, clone size, D gene, J gene, CDR3 protein, CDR3 DNA. The D gene is left open where the match is weak. Rows may omit the clone size; those that give it use once, few, many or a size class.

15	TRBV15	few	NA	TRBJ2-5	CATSRGPSVEETQYF	TGTGCCACCAGCAGAGGACCTAGCGTCGAGGAGACCCAGTACTTC
12	TRBV20-1	once	NA	TRBJ2-5	CSAERAPETQYF	TGCAGTGCCGAGAGGGCCCCAGAGACCCAGTACTTC
16	TRBV12-3/TRBV12-4	few	NA	TRBJ2-1	CASRPRSGFSYNEQFF	TGTGCCAGCAGACCCCGGAGCGGTTTCTCCTACAATGAGCAGTTCTTC
16	TRBV27	NA	TRBD1	TRBJ1-6	CASSLATGMGNSPLHF	TGTGCCAGCAGTTTAGCGACAGGGATGGGTAATTCACCCCTCCACTTT
13	TRBV2	NA	NA	TRBJ2-7	CASSEWTSGLSDF	TGTGCCAGCAGTGAGTGGACCTCGGGGTTGAGTGACTTC
15	TRBV10-3	NA	NA	TRBJ1-2	CAISESIDRIYGYTF	TGTGCCATCAGTGAGTCGATAGACAGAATCTATGGCTACACCTTC
19	TRBV25-1	few	TRBD2	TRBJ2-5	CASSGVTRTSGAMQETQYF	TGTGCCAGCAGTGGTGTTACGCGGACTAGCGGGGCGATGCAAGAGACCCAGTACTTC
13	TRBV2	NA	TRBD1	TRBJ1-2	CASSEGWTGGYTF	TGTGCCAGCAGTGAGGGATGGACAGGTGGCTACACCTTC
15	TRBV7-2	few	TRBD2	TRBJ2-1	CASSPDGGARNEQFF	TGTGCCAGCAGCCCAGACGGGGGGGCCAGGAATGAGCAGTTCTTC
16	TRBV28	NA	NA	TRBJ2-1	CASSTWTVRGMNEQFF	TGTGCCAGCAGTACCTGGACAGTAAGAGGTATGAATGAGCAGTTCTTC
18	TRBV6-2/TRBV6-3	few	TRBD2	TRBJ2-1	CASSWGGTSGGAFNEQFF	TGTGCCAGCAGTTGGGGCGGGACTAGCGGGGGGGCCTTCAATGAGCAGTTCTTC
16	TRBV6-1	NA	TRBD1	TRBJ1-1	CASSQHGTVLNTEAFF	TGTGCCAGCAGCCAACATGGGACAGTCTTGAACACTGAAGCTTTCTTT
14	TRBV9	few	TRBD1	TRBJ2-7	CASSPRQGPYEQYF	TGTGCCAGCAGCCCTAGACAGGGGCCCTACGAGCAGTACTTC
13	TRBV29-1	NA	TRBD1	TRBJ2-7	CSAERTGVNEQYF	TGCAGCGCCGAACGTACAGGGGTTAACGAGCAGTACTTC
16	TRBV24-1	few	TRBD1	TRBJ2-1	CATSDTTGGSYNEQFF	TGTGCCACCAGTGACACAACAGGGGGCTCCTACAATGAGCAGTTCTTC
16	TRBV11-2	NA	TRBD1	TRBJ2-3	CASSLDRDRATDTQYF	TGTGCCAGCAGCTTAGATCGAGACAGGGCGACAGATACGCAGTATTTT
14	TRBV12-3/TRBV12-4	many	NA	TRBJ2-1	CASVAGSSYNEQFF	TGTGCCAGCGTGGCGGGGAGCTCCTACAATGAGCAGTTCTTC
15	TRBV10-3	NA	TRBD2	TRBJ2-2	CAISDAGGNTGELFF	TGTGCCATCAGTGACGCGGGGGGAAACACCGGGGAGCTGTTTTTT
16	TRBV28	few	NA	TRBJ2-3	CASSPLSLGFTDTQYF	TGTGCCAGCAGTCCCCTTTCTCTAGGGTTCACAGATACGCAGTATTTT
13	TRBV12-3/TRBV12-4	many	NA	TRBJ1-5	CASSPGQHQPQHF	TGTGCCAGCAGTCCCGGACAGCATCAGCCCCAGCATTTT
15	TRBV12-3/TRBV12-4	few	NA	TRBJ2-1	CASTPTSSSTDEQFF	TGTGCCAGCACCCCCACTAGCAGTTCTACCGATGAGCAGTTCTTC
16	TRBV3-1	NA	NA	TRBJ1-2	CASSPTGLWGTYGYTF	TGTGCCAGCAGCCCCACCGGGTTATGGGGAACCTATGGCTACACCTTC
13	TRBV20-1	few	TRBD1	TRBJ2-7	CSAYAGTDYEQYF	TGCAGTGCGTACGCCGGGACAGACTACGAGCAGTACTTC
14	TRBV6-1	NA	NA	TRBJ2-5	CASSEWGAQETQYF	TGTGCCAGCAGTGAGTGGGGGGCTCAAGAGACCCAGTACTTC
15	TRBV4-2	NA	NA	TRBJ2-7	CASSQPGLSYYEQYF	TGTGCCAGCAGCCAACCGGGACTTAGCTACTACGAGCAGTACTTC
14	TRBV15	NA	NA	TRBJ1-2	CATSRDLMGSGYTF	TGTGCCACCAGCAGAGATCTGATGGGGTCTGGCTACACCTTC